A selection of T cell receptor beta chains follows, all from one sample in a study of a mutant IDH1 vaccine in newly diagnosed glioma. Libraries were prepared by immunoSEQ multiplex PCR; TCRdb keeps only in-frame clonotypes and omits some of them. The top ten hold approximately 9% of the sample, which has about 34,000 clones, 80% seen once. Sample: peripheral blood mononuclear cells (PBMCs), taken from a glioma patient treated with radiotherapy, temozolomide or both. All receptors come from a man aged 50 to 59 with glioma. Some clones in this sample may be carry-over from other donors' samples. The CDR3 runs from the conserved cysteine through the conserved F or W. The order of the fields is D gene, V gene, clone size, J gene, CDR3 protein, CDR3 DNA. The D gene is left open where the match is weak. Where a row states a size, it is once, few, many or the class of an expanded clone; other rows omit it.

d_call: TRBD1
v_call: TRBV30
clone_size: .
j_call: TRBJ2-3
cdr3_aa: CAWSVDRVSDTQYF
cdr3_nt: TGTGCCTGGAGTGTGGACAGGGTTTCAGATACGCAGTATTTT

d_call: TRBD2
v_call: TRBV2
clone_size: few
j_call: TRBJ2-1
cdr3_aa: CARDLTGTTSSSYNEQFF
cdr3_nt: TGTGCCAGAGACTTAACCGGGACTACCTCTAGCTCCTACAATGAGCAGTTCTTC

d_call: .
v_call: TRBV6-6
clone_size: .
j_call: TRBJ1-4
cdr3_aa: CASSYRGGFEKLFF
cdr3_nt: TGTGCCAGCAGTTACCGAGGGGGTTTTGAAAAACTGTTTTTT

d_call: .
v_call: TRBV2
clone_size: .
j_call: TRBJ1-5
cdr3_aa: CASTSSGQPQHF
cdr3_nt: TGTGCCAGCACCTCAAGCGGTCAGCCCCAGCATTTT

d_call: TRBD2
v_call: TRBV10-3
clone_size: .
j_call: TRBJ2-2
cdr3_aa: CAISDQSGRGPGELFF
cdr3_nt: TGTGCCATCAGTGATCAGAGCGGGAGGGGACCCGGGGAGCTGTTTTTT

d_call: .
v_call: TRBV29-1
clone_size: .
j_call: TRBJ2-3
cdr3_aa: CSVAPLGGRDTQYF
cdr3_nt: TGCAGCGTCGCTCCCCTGGGGGGGCGGGATACGCAGTATTTT

d_call: TRBD1
v_call: TRBV7-9
clone_size: .
j_call: TRBJ1-5
cdr3_aa: CASSLGDSYQPQHF
cdr3_nt: TGTGCCAGCAGCTTAGGGGACAGCTATCAGCCCCAGCATTTT

d_call: TRBD2
v_call: TRBV5-4
clone_size: .
j_call: TRBJ2-3
cdr3_aa: CASSLAGGDTQYF
cdr3_nt: TGTGCCAGCAGCTTGGCCGGGGGGGATACGCAGTATTTT

d_call: TRBD2
v_call: TRBV7-9
clone_size: .
j_call: TRBJ2-1
cdr3_aa: CASSNHGTSGYNEQFF
cdr3_nt: TGTGCCAGCAGCAACCACGGGACTAGCGGTTACAATGAGCAGTTCTTC

d_call: .
v_call: TRBV5-5
clone_size: few
j_call: TRBJ2-1
cdr3_aa: CASSLPQGSVNEQFF
cdr3_nt: TGTGCCAGCAGCTTGCCTCAGGGATCGGTCAATGAGCAGTTCTTC

d_call: TRBD2
v_call: TRBV25-1
clone_size: .
j_call: TRBJ2-7
cdr3_aa: CASRRGANYEQYF
cdr3_nt: TGTGCCAGCAGGCGGGGGGCAAACTACGAGCAGTACTTC

d_call: TRBD1
v_call: TRBV19
clone_size: .
j_call: TRBJ1-2
cdr3_aa: CASSSQGQDSHTF
cdr3_nt: TGTGCCAGTAGCTCCCAGGGACAGGACAGCCACACCTTC

d_call: .
v_call: TRBV2
clone_size: .
j_call: TRBJ1-5
cdr3_aa: CASSEAGNQPQHF
cdr3_nt: TGTGCCAGCAGTGAAGCGGGAAATCAGCCCCAGCATTTT

d_call: .
v_call: TRBV7-8
clone_size: .
j_call: TRBJ1-5
cdr3_aa: CASSLDRAGGPQHF
cdr3_nt: TGTGCCAGCAGCTTAGATCGGGCTGGTGGGCCCCAGCATTTT

d_call: TRBD2
v_call: TRBV27
clone_size: .
j_call: TRBJ2-7
cdr3_aa: CASSSPGLVSYEQYF
cdr3_nt: TGTGCCAGCAGTTCCCCCGGACTAGTATCCTACGAGCAGTACTTC

d_call: TRBD2
v_call: TRBV7-9
clone_size: once
j_call: TRBJ2-7
cdr3_aa: CASSPSGSSSYEQYF
cdr3_nt: TGTGCCAGCAGCCCTAGCGGTTCAAGCTCCTACGAGCAGTACTTC

d_call: TRBD2
v_call: TRBV6-5
clone_size: once
j_call: TRBJ2-3
cdr3_aa: CASSQLAGYTDTQYF
cdr3_nt: TGTGCCAGCAGCCAACTAGCGGGGTACACAGATACGCAGTATTTT

d_call: .
v_call: TRBV29-1
clone_size: few
j_call: TRBJ2-1
cdr3_aa: CSVVADFYNEQFF
cdr3_nt: TGCAGCGTTGTGGCGGACTTCTACAATGAGCAGTTCTTC

d_call: .
v_call: TRBV5-8
clone_size: .
j_call: TRBJ1-5
cdr3_aa: CASSLGQLNQPQHF
cdr3_nt: TGTGCCAGCAGCTTGGGCCAGTTAAATCAGCCCCAGCATTTT

d_call: .
v_call: TRBV4-2
clone_size: .
j_call: TRBJ2-7
cdr3_aa: CASSQEAGGTYEQYF
cdr3_nt: TGTGCCAGCAGCCAAGAGGCAGGGGGGACCTACGAGCAGTACTTC

d_call: TRBD1
v_call: TRBV19
clone_size: once
j_call: TRBJ2-7
cdr3_aa: CASSKRTGPYEQYF
cdr3_nt: TGTGCCAGTAGTAAAAGGACAGGGCCCTACGAGCAGTACTTC

d_call: .
v_call: TRBV2
clone_size: .
j_call: TRBJ2-3
cdr3_aa: CAIPGPTSNTQYF
cdr3_nt: TGTGCCATCCCGGGACCCACATCCAATACGCAGTATTTT

d_call: .
v_call: TRBV6-4
clone_size: .
j_call: TRBJ2-3
cdr3_aa: CASSDRPSGLGTDTQYF
cdr3_nt: TGTGCCAGCAGTGACAGGCCAAGCGGACTGGGCACAGATACGCAGTATTTT

d_call: .
v_call: TRBV6-5
clone_size: .
j_call: TRBJ2-3
cdr3_aa: CASSSTGSDTQYF
cdr3_nt: TGTGCCAGCAGTTCCACAGGGTCGGATACGCAGTATTTT

d_call: .
v_call: TRBV7-2
clone_size: .
j_call: TRBJ1-2
cdr3_aa: CASSHDLGGYGYTF
cdr3_nt: TGTGCCAGCAGCCATGATTTGGGAGGCTATGGCTACACCTTC

d_call: TRBD2
v_call: TRBV6-6
clone_size: .
j_call: TRBJ2-2
cdr3_aa: CASNGGGRGVGELFF
cdr3_nt: TGTGCCAGCAATGGTGGCGGGAGGGGAGTCGGGGAGCTGTTTTTT

d_call: .
v_call: TRBV7-9
clone_size: .
j_call: TRBJ1-1
cdr3_aa: CASSHEYVMNTEAFF
cdr3_nt: TGTGCCAGCAGCCACGAATACGTTATGAACACTGAAGCTTTCTTT

d_call: .
v_call: TRBV4-1
clone_size: once
j_call: TRBJ2-1
cdr3_aa: CASSQDFRYNEQFF
cdr3_nt: TGCGCCAGCAGCCAAGATTTCAGATACAATGAGCAGTTCTTC

d_call: TRBD1
v_call: TRBV19
clone_size: once
j_call: TRBJ2-7
cdr3_aa: CASSWGQGIDEQYF
cdr3_nt: TGTGCCAGTAGTTGGGGACAGGGGATAGACGAGCAGTACTTC